This is a list of T cell receptor beta chains from one sample in a study of radiotherapy plus CTLA-4 blockade in lung cancer. This table comes from immunoSEQ multiplex PCR, and its TCRdb copy is limited to in-frame clones, with some not included. The sample yields around 110,000 clones, roughly 84% seen once. The specimen was peripheral blood, collected from a patient treated with radiotherapy plus ipilimumab. The receptors were gathered from a human donor with non-small cell lung cancer that progressed on radiotherapy plus ipilimumab. Some clones in this sample may be carry-over from other donors' samples. Both conserved end residues are part of each CDR3. A D gene is named only where the DNA matches it firmly. Where a row states a size, it is once, few, many or the class of an expanded clone; other rows omit it.

d_call,cdr3_length,clone_size,v_call,j_call,cdr3_nt,cdr3_aa
.,11,.,TRBV15,TRBJ1-4,TGTGCCACCAGCGAGAATGAAAAACTGTTTTTT,CATSENEKLFF
TRBD1,17,.,TRBV15,TRBJ2-1,TGTGCCACCAGCTGGTGGACAGGGGTGATTTCGTCCGGTGAGCAGTTCTTC,CATSWWTGVISSGEQFF
TRBD1,14,.,TRBV27,TRBJ2-7,TGTGCCAGCAGTGGACAGGCAACCTCCTACGAGCAGTACTTC,CASSGQATSYEQYF
TRBD2,16,.,TRBV7-3,TRBJ2-3,TGTGCCAGCAGCTCTCGTGCGGGGGGGCAACGGGATACGCAGTATTTT,CASSSRAGGQRDTQYF
TRBD1,15,.,TRBV5-1,TRBJ1-6,TGCGCCAGCAGCTTGGACACAGGGGGCAGATCACCCCTCCACTTT,CASSLDTGGRSPLHF
.,19,.,TRBV2,TRBJ1-4,TGTGCCAGCAGTGAAGCGCCATGGGTGGGACCCTCAACTAATGAAAAACTGTTTTTT,CASSEAPWVGPSTNEKLFF
.,14,.,TRBV18,TRBJ2-7,TGTGCCAGCTCACCGGGTAGGAGCTCCTACGAGCAGTACTTC,CASSPGRSSYEQYF
TRBD2,15,.,TRBV7-2,TRBJ2-7,TGTGCCAGCAGCCGCTCTAGCGGGGGGGCTTCCGAGCAGTACTTC,CASSRSSGGASEQYF
TRBD2,14,.,TRBV6-1,TRBJ2-1,TGTGCCAGCAGTCTAGCGGGGGCTTACAATGAGCAGTTCTTC,CASSLAGAYNEQFF
.,16,.,TRBV9,TRBJ2-5,TGTGCCAGCAGCGTAGGCGGGGTATGGGGGGGCGAGACCCAGTACTTC,CASSVGGVWGGETQYF
.,17,.,TRBV7-9,TRBJ2-7,TGTGCCAGCAGCTTACCTCGGACAGACTTACCCACCTACGAGCAGTACTTC,CASSLPRTDLPTYEQYF
TRBD2,16,.,TRBV27,TRBJ2-7,TGTGCCAGCCTTCCCGGGACTAGCGGGGGGGCGTCCGAGCAGTACTTC,CASLPGTSGGASEQYF
TRBD1,14,.,TRBV4-2,TRBJ1-6,TGTGCCAGCAGCCACCAGGGGGGCAATTCACCCCTCCACTTT,CASSHQGGNSPLHF
.,16,once,TRBV7-2,TRBJ1-6,TGTGCCAGCAGCTTATTTAGGGGGACAACTAATTCACCCCTCCACTTT,CASSLFRGTTNSPLHF
.,15,.,TRBV19,TRBJ1-5,TGTGCCAGTAGATCGACAGGACATAGCAATCAGCCCCAGCATTTT,CASRSTGHSNQPQHF
.,16,.,TRBV5-1,TRBJ1-3,TGCGCCAGCAGCTTCAACCCGGGACATACTGGAAACACCATATATTTT,CASSFNPGHTGNTIYF
.,15,.,TRBV30,TRBJ1-4,TGTGCCTGGAGTGTACGGGGGGCACTTAATGAAAAACTGTTTTTT,CAWSVRGALNEKLFF
.,15,.,TRBV7-3,TRBJ2-1,TGTGCCAGCAGCCAACAGGCAGTTAGCTACAATGAGCAGTTCTTC,CASSQQAVSYNEQFF
TRBD1,13,few,TRBV10-3,TRBJ1-2,TGTGCCATCAACGGACAGGGGGCAGGTGGCTACACCTTC,CAINGQGAGGYTF
.,13,.,TRBV6-5,TRBJ2-5,TGTGCCAGCACCGCGAGAGGGCAAGAGACCCAGTACTTC,CASTARGQETQYF
.,10,once,TRBV20-1,TRBJ1-1,TGCAGGGCAGCGAACACTGAAGCTTTCTTT,CRAANTEAFF
.,15,.,TRBV6-5,TRBJ1-5,TGTGCCAGCAGGCCGACTGTTTCGAGCAATCAGCCCCAGCATTTT,CASRPTVSSNQPQHF
.,16,few,TRBV29-1,TRBJ2-3,TGCAGCGTTGAATGGGCTGATGGGGGTATCACAGATACGCAGTATTTT,CSVEWADGGITDTQYF
.,13,.,TRBV13,TRBJ2-3,TGTGCCAGCAGCTTAGGCGGGGAGGATACGCAGTATTTT,CASSLGGEDTQYF
.,14,.,TRBV7-9,TRBJ1-5,TGTGCCAGCAGCTTAGGGGGATTAGATCAGCCCCAGCATTTT,CASSLGGLDQPQHF
TRBD1,15,.,TRBV6-5,TRBJ1-5,TGTGCCAGCAGTGCGGACAGGACACGTTTGAGTCCCCAGCATTTT,CASSADRTRLSPQHF
.,13,once,TRBV9,TRBJ1-1,TGTGCCAGCAGCGTGAGTTTATCCACTGAAGCTTTCTTT,CASSVSLSTEAFF
TRBD1,15,.,TRBV7-9,TRBJ1-5,TGTGCCAGCAGCCCGGGGGACAGTGACAATCAGCCCCAGCATTTT,CASSPGDSDNQPQHF
.,15,.,TRBV7-8,TRBJ1-5,TGTGCCAGCAGCCCCGGGGGGGCCCGCAATCAGCCCCAGCATTTT,CASSPGGARNQPQHF
.,11,.,TRBV11-1,TRBJ1-1,TGTGCCAGCAGCCTTCATGTTGAAGCTTTCTTT,CASSLHVEAFF
.,13,.,TRBV28,TRBJ2-4,TGTGCCAGCAGTTTAGGAGGGACGAACATTCAGTACTTC,CASSLGGTNIQYF
.,14,few,TRBV11-3,TRBJ2-7,TGTGCCAGCAGCTTAGTGGGCAGTTCCTACGAGCAGTACTTC,CASSLVGSSYEQYF
.,14,.,TRBV6-5,TRBJ1-2,TGTGCCAGCAGTTACCCGATTGGTAACTATGGCTACACCTTC,CASSYPIGNYGYTF
.,15,once,TRBV28,TRBJ2-3,TGTGCCAGCAGTTCACGGGGAGATTTCACAGATACGCAGTATTTT,CASSSRGDFTDTQYF
.,15,.,TRBV4-3,TRBJ1-2,TGCGCCAGCAGCCAAGGGGGACCGACTAACTATGGCTACACCTTC,CASSQGGPTNYGYTF
.,17,few,TRBV11-2,TRBJ2-3,TGTGCCAGCAGCGGAGGACTCAGGGCGACTAGCACAGATACGCAGTATTTT,CASSGGLRATSTDTQYF
.,15,.,TRBV19,TRBJ1-1,TGTGCCAGTAGTATAGGTAGGACACAGGGTATTGAAGCTTTCTTT,CASSIGRTQGIEAFF
TRBD1,15,.,TRBV11-1,TRBJ2-7,TGTGCCAGCAGCGGGGGACAGGGGGCAAATTACGAGCAGTACTTC,CASSGGQGANYEQYF
.,11,.,TRBV18,TRBJ2-5,TGTGCCAGCTCCCAACAAGAGACCCAGTACTTC,CASSQQETQYF
.,13,.,TRBV6-6,TRBJ2-5,TGTGCCAGCAGTTTGGGACCGCAAGAGACCCAGTACTTC,CASSLGPQETQYF
TRBD1,16,.,TRBV9,TRBJ2-3,TGTGCCAGCAGCGTTCTGCAGAGGACAGGGACAGATACGCAGTATTTT,CASSVLQRTGTDTQYF
.,15,.,TRBV18,TRBJ1-2,TGTGCCAGCTCACTGACAATGGGAGAAAACTATGGCTACACCTTC,CASSLTMGENYGYTF